The 15 T cell receptor beta chains below all came from one sample that was sequenced in a study of response to subunit inactivated influenza vaccine. TCRdb re-called the RT-PCR reads through MiXCR, storing one row per CDR3 protein. Here the sample spans more than 450,000 distinct CDR3 sequences, 11% being singletons. The same data also went into a second study, on T cells expressing NK-cell markers. That report notes: Synthesis of TCR beta cDNA relied on 5'RACE template switching carrying UMIs.

Sequenced material: PBMCs from blood, taken on the day of vaccination. These receptor sequences come from a man aged 50 or older who received an inactivated influenza vaccine.

Only a few counts were recorded for this clonotype. The chain links TRBV14 to TRBJ2-5; D is undetermined. V was trimmed by 0 bases and J by 5 bases, leaving 13 bases between them. CDR1 is SGHDN and CDR2 is FVKESK in the germline V gene. The length of the CDR3 is 15 residues. CDR3 nucleotide sequence: TGTGCCAGCAGCCAAGATTGGGCCCGGCGGGAGACCCAGTACTTC. Its protein product is CASSQDWARRETQYF.

There are a few counts of this clonotype. V gene TRBV9 combines with J gene TRBJ2-7; 9 bases are a match to TRBD2. CDR3 length equals 17 residues. J was trimmed by 0 bases and V by 4 bases; bases with no gene match: 11. Germline CDR1 is SGDLS and CDR2 is YYNGEE. The CDR3 region has the DNA TGTGCCAGCAGCCCGGGACTAGCTCTACAACACTCCTACGAGCAGTACTTC. Translation: CASSPGLALQHSYEQYF.

The chain has TRBV4-1 and TRBJ1-5; the D gene is possibly TRBD1 (6 bases). Trimming pared 2 bases from V and 0 bases from J, leaving 11 bases between. Germline V gene lookup returns CDR1 MGHRA and CDR2 YSYEKL. This CDR3 is built from 16 residues. As DNA, the CDR3 is TGCGCCAGCAGCCAACCCGGGACAATTAGCAATCAGCCCCAGCATTTT. It is translated as CASSQPGTISNQPQHF.

This clonotype came up a few times. This chain links TRBV4-3 with TRBJ2-2; TRBD1 aligns across 10 bases. Germline V gene data show CDR1 as LGHNA and CDR2 as YSLEER. There are 17 residues in the CDR3. V gave up 0 bases and J gave up 6 bases; unmatched junction bases: 7. In DNA form, the CDR3 reads TGCGCCAGCAGCCAAGATTTGTGGGACAGGGGCCCCGGGGAGCTGTTTTTT. As protein: CASSQDLWDRGPGELFF.

This chain links TRBV28 with TRBJ2-1, with a possible D match to TRBD2 (5 bases). The germline gives CDR1 MDHEN, CDR2 SYDVKM. The CDR3 runs to 15 residues. The V end lost 8 bases, the J end lost 0 bases, and 14 bases lay between the germline ends. This chain's CDR3 is CASGPGLLSYNEQFF. In DNA, the CDR3 is TGTGCCAGCGGCCCCGGACTCCTCTCCTACAATGAGCAGTTCTTC.

The CDR3, as DNA: TGTGCCTGGAGTGTTGGGGCCAATGAGCAGTTCTTC. Protein: CAWSVGANEQFF. The gene calls are TRBV30 and TRBJ2-1; TRBD1 might be the D (5 bases). Germline values: CDR1 GTSNPN, CDR2 SVGIG (reference sequence). The length of the CDR3 is 12 residues. Trimming took off 0 bases at V and 6 bases at J, with 6 bases between the two ends. The entire variable domain, with the rest obtained from reference TRBV30 and TRBJ2-1, is as follows: SQTIHQWPATLVQPVGSPLSLECTVEGTSNPNLYWYRQAAGRGLQLLFYSVGIGQISSEVPQNLSASRPQDRQFILSSKKLLLSDSGFYLCAWSVGANEQFFGPGTRLTVL.

The chain combines TRBV19 with TRBJ1-5; 10 nucleotides line up with TRBD1. The CDR3 extends over 15 amino acids. The J segment lost 3 bases and the V segment lost 7 bases, leaving 6 bases of the junction unmatched. Germline V gives CDR1 LNHDA, CDR2 SQIVND (reference sequence). The CDR3 region is CASNPGQGINQPQHF. CDR3 nucleotide sequence: TGTGCCAGTAACCCGGGACAGGGGATCAATCAGCCCCAGCATTTT. Based on the CDR3 plus reference TRBV19 and TRBJ1-5, the full variable domain is DGGITQSPKYLFRKEGQNVTLSCEQNLNHDAMYWYRQDPGQGLRLIYYSQIVNDFQKGDIAEGYSVSREKKESFPLTVTSAQKNPTAFYLCASNPGQGINQPQHFGDGTRLSIL.

The rearrangement uses TRBV20-1 and TRBJ2-5, with D possibly being TRBD2 (6 bases). Deletions cut 4 bases from V and 2 bases from J, with 20 bases between. Germline V lookup: CDR1 DFQATT, CDR2 SNEGSKA (reference sequence). The CDR3 consists of 16 residues. DNA for the CDR3: TGCAGTGCTACCCCTACTATGCGGGCGGGGCAAGAGACCCAGTACTTC. Translated: CSATPTMRAGQETQYF.

The chain uses TRBV20-1 and TRBJ1-5, with D possibly matching TRBD1 (5 bases). Trimming cost V 6 bases and J 11 bases, with 23 bases left between them. Germline V lookup: CDR1 DFQATT, CDR2 SNEGSKA (reference sequence). The CDR3 runs to 14 residues. CDR3 sequence reads: CSARETDAIGAQHF. The CDR3 nucleotides read TGCAGTGCAAGGGAGACGGACGCCATAGGGGCCCAGCATTTT.

This clonotype was observed a handful of times. V gene TRBV5-6 combines with J gene TRBJ1-1; 9 bases fit TRBD1. Germline CDR1 is SGHDT and CDR2 is YYEEEE. The CDR3 spans 15 residues. Trimming at V came to 4 bases and at J to 4 bases, leaving 8 bases not matched to a gene. As DNA, the CDR3 is TGTGCCAGCAGCCGAAGGGACAGGGACTTCACTGAAGCTTTCTTT. Translation gives CASSRRDRDFTEAFF.

This chain joins TRBV29-1 and TRBJ2-3, with TRBD1 matching over 8 bases. With 8 bases clipped from V and 9 bases from J, the junction kept 7 bases outside the gene matches. The CDR3 length is 11 residues. Germline CDR1 and CDR2: SQVTM and ANQGSEA. The CDR3 protein is CSIDRGETQYF. The CDR3 DNA reads TGCAGCATCGACAGGGGTGAGACGCAGTATTTT.

This clonotype was seen a few times. The CDR3 is CASSYSGLSTEAFF. The CDR3 coding sequence is TGTGCCAGCAGTTACTCGGGACTAAGCACTGAAGCTTTCTTT. J is TRBJ1-1 and V is TRBV6-5; possible D gene TRBD1, 5 bases. The germline gives CDR1 MNHEY, CDR2 SVGAGI. Trimming took off 0 bases at V and 4 bases at J, with 9 bases between the two ends. This CDR3 has 14 amino acids.

V and J are TRBV7-3 and TRBJ2-1; 7 nucleotides line up with TRBD2. Trimming removed 5 bases from V and 4 bases from J; junction bases left unmatched: 11. Germline V gene sequence: CDR1 SGHTA, CDR2 FQGTGA. The CDR3 has 16 amino acids. The CDR3: CASSEPTSTDYNEQFF. CDR3 bases: TGTGCCAGCAGCGAACCGACTAGCACCGATTACAATGAGCAGTTCTTC.

Many counts were recorded for this clonotype. This chain uses TRBV5-1 with TRBJ2-1, with 8 nucleotides matching TRBD2. The length of the CDR3 is 15 residues. CDR1 SGHRS and CDR2 YFSETQ come from the germline V gene. V lost 3 bases to trimming and J lost 7 bases; unmatched junction nucleotides: 9. The CDR3 coding sequence is TGCGCCAGCAGCTCGGACATAGCGGGGTGGAATGAGCAGTTCTTC. It is translated as CASSSDIAGWNEQFF.

A note on this clonotype: It is likely a read error, because the conserved phenylalanine at the end of the CDR3 is missing. The J gene is TRBJ2-3, the V gene TRBV5-1; weak D call: TRBD1 (6 bases). Germline V gene sequence: CDR1 SGHRS, CDR2 YFSETQ. This CDR3 region has 14 residues. Trimming cost V 8 bases and J 4 bases, with 17 bases left between them. This CDR3 is CASSGGAKSDTQYL. The CDR3 bases are TGCGCCAGTAGTGGGGGCGCAAAATCAGATACGCAGTATTTA.